A selection of T cell receptor beta chains follows, all from one sample in a study of control samples from healthy donors and cancer patients. Clones were read by immunoSEQ multiplex PCR, and TCRdb kept only the in-frame ones, dropping some. The repertoire holds approximately 180,000 clones, more than 90% seen once, with roughly 2% in the top ten. Sequencing input: blood. Source of these receptors: a woman aged 40 to 50 in good health. Both conserved end residues are part of each CDR3. D genes are given only for firm matches. Some rows have no size entry. The others give once, few or many, or a class for an expanded clone.

v_gene: TRBV3-1/TRBV3-2
len: 16
j_gene: TRBJ2-7
d_gene: TRBD1
abundance: NA
CDR3aa: CASSQDLGQGRDEQYF
CDR3nt: TGTGCCAGCAGCCAAGATTTAGGACAGGGGCGGGACGAGCAGTACTTC

v_gene: TRBV29-1
len: 14
j_gene: TRBJ1-1
d_gene: TRBD1
abundance: NA
CDR3aa: CSARTGGLDTEAFF
CDR3nt: TGCAGCGCTAGGACAGGGGGCTTAGACACTGAAGCTTTCTTT

v_gene: TRBV5-4
len: 15
j_gene: TRBJ2-7
d_gene: TRBD2
abundance: NA
CDR3aa: CASSPIAGGVDEQYF
CDR3nt: TGTGCCAGCAGCCCTATAGCGGGGGGGGTCGACGAGCAGTACTTC

v_gene: TRBV19
len: 15
j_gene: TRBJ1-5
d_gene: NA
abundance: few
CDR3aa: CASSARDGGNQPQHF
CDR3nt: TGTGCCAGTAGTGCCCGGGACGGAGGCAATCAGCCCCAGCATTTT

v_gene: TRBV7-8
len: 11
j_gene: TRBJ2-1
d_gene: NA
abundance: NA
CDR3aa: CASSAPPEQFF
CDR3nt: TGTGCCAGCAGCGCCCCCCCCGAGCAGTTCTTC

v_gene: TRBV27
len: 14
j_gene: TRBJ1-1
d_gene: NA
abundance: NA
CDR3aa: CATKPGVPNTEAFF
CDR3nt: TGTGCCACCAAACCAGGGGTACCGAACACTGAAGCTTTCTTT

v_gene: TRBV18
len: 15
j_gene: TRBJ2-7
d_gene: NA
abundance: NA
CDR3aa: CASSPGRGLSYEQYF
CDR3nt: TGTGCCAGCTCACCAGGCAGGGGCCTCTCCTACGAGCAGTACTTC

v_gene: TRBV7-9
len: 17
j_gene: TRBJ1-5
d_gene: TRBD1
abundance: NA
CDR3aa: CASSLGQGTGANQPQHF
CDR3nt: TGTGCCAGCAGCTTGGGTCAGGGGACAGGGGCAAATCAGCCCCAGCATTTT

v_gene: TRBV7-6
len: 20
j_gene: TRBJ2-7
d_gene: TRBD1
abundance: NA
CDR3aa: CASSLSPAGQGVTRSYEQYF
CDR3nt: TGTGCCAGCAGCTTAAGCCCCGCCGGACAGGGGGTCACCCGATCCTACGAGCAGTACTTC

v_gene: TRBV4-1
len: 16
j_gene: TRBJ1-6
d_gene: TRBD1
abundance: NA
CDR3aa: CASSLSSTGANSPLHF
CDR3nt: TGCGCCAGCAGCTTGTCCTCAACAGGGGCCAATTCACCCCTCCACTTT

v_gene: TRBV18
len: 14
j_gene: TRBJ2-5
d_gene: NA
abundance: NA
CDR3aa: CASSPGTPQETQYF
CDR3nt: TGTGCCAGCTCACCGGGGACCCCTCAAGAGACCCAGTACTTC

v_gene: TRBV6-5
len: 13
j_gene: TRBJ2-7
d_gene: NA
abundance: NA
CDR3aa: CASRRGQPLEQYF
CDR3nt: TGTGCCAGCAGGAGAGGGCAACCTCTCGAGCAGTACTTC

v_gene: TRBV27
len: 15
j_gene: TRBJ2-3
d_gene: TRBD1
abundance: NA
CDR3aa: CASSSTGDSTDTQYF
CDR3nt: TGTGCCAGCAGTTCGACAGGGGATAGCACAGATACGCAGTATTTT

v_gene: TRBV9
len: 16
j_gene: TRBJ2-1
d_gene: NA
abundance: NA
CDR3aa: CASSPSPGAIYNEQFF
CDR3nt: TGTGCCAGCAGCCCATCCCCGGGGGCCATATACAATGAGCAGTTCTTC

v_gene: TRBV15
len: 15
j_gene: TRBJ1-2
d_gene: NA
abundance: NA
CDR3aa: CATSRGDRPPRGYTF
CDR3nt: TGTGCCACCAGCAGAGGAGACAGACCGCCTAGAGGCTACACCTTC

v_gene: TRBV5-8
len: 12
j_gene: TRBJ1-1
d_gene: NA
abundance: NA
CDR3aa: CASSFQRTEAFF
CDR3nt: TGTGCCAGCAGCTTCCAGAGAACTGAAGCTTTCTTT

v_gene: TRBV2
len: 15
j_gene: TRBJ2-3
d_gene: NA
abundance: NA
CDR3aa: CASSFIEGTTDTQYF
CDR3nt: TGTGCCAGCAGTTTCATCGAGGGTACCACAGATACGCAGTATTTT

v_gene: TRBV5-8
len: 15
j_gene: TRBJ2-4
d_gene: NA
abundance: NA
CDR3aa: CASSPMTSPKNIQYF
CDR3nt: TGTGCCAGCAGCCCAATGACATCGCCCAAAAACATTCAGTACTTC

v_gene: TRBV6-1
len: 15
j_gene: TRBJ2-3
d_gene: NA
abundance: once
CDR3aa: CASSEGHISTDTQYF
CDR3nt: TGTGCCAGCAGTGAAGGGCACATAAGCACAGATACGCAGTATTTT

v_gene: TRBV7-9
len: 12
j_gene: TRBJ2-5
d_gene: NA
abundance: once
CDR3aa: CASNRMQETQYF
CDR3nt: TGTGCCAGCAACAGGATGCAAGAGACCCAGTACTTC

v_gene: TRBV15
len: 16
j_gene: TRBJ1-3
d_gene: NA
abundance: NA
CDR3aa: CATSRDRSGSGNTIYF
CDR3nt: TGTGCCACCAGCAGAGATAGGAGTGGCTCTGGAAACACCATATATTTT

v_gene: TRBV3-1/TRBV3-2
len: 19
j_gene: TRBJ2-3
d_gene: TRBD2
abundance: NA
CDR3aa: CASSHWTSGDTASTDTQYF
CDR3nt: TGTGCCAGCAGCCATTGGACTAGCGGGGATACAGCTAGCACAGATACGCAGTATTTT

v_gene: TRBV11-2
len: 13
j_gene: TRBJ1-1
d_gene: NA
abundance: once
CDR3aa: CASSPQLATEAFF
CDR3nt: TGTGCCAGCAGCCCACAACTGGCCACTGAAGCTTTCTTT

v_gene: TRBV5-1
len: 16
j_gene: TRBJ2-3
d_gene: TRBD1
abundance: NA
CDR3aa: CASRATGDVGTDTQYF
CDR3nt: TGCGCCAGCAGGGCCACAGGGGATGTTGGCACAGATACGCAGTATTTT

v_gene: TRBV9
len: 15
j_gene: TRBJ1-4
d_gene: TRBD1
abundance: NA
CDR3aa: CASSVDGTGGEKLFF
CDR3nt: TGTGCCAGCAGCGTAGATGGGACAGGAGGGGAAAAACTGTTTTTT

v_gene: TRBV19
len: 14
j_gene: TRBJ2-5
d_gene: NA
abundance: NA
CDR3aa: CASSNQGNQETQYF
CDR3nt: TGTGCCAGTAGTAACCAGGGCAACCAAGAGACCCAGTACTTC

v_gene: TRBV27
len: 16
j_gene: TRBJ2-1
d_gene: TRBD2
abundance: NA
CDR3aa: CASSLSGTSGYNEQFF
CDR3nt: TGTGCCAGCAGTCTCTCCGGGACTAGCGGGTACAATGAGCAGTTCTTC

v_gene: TRBV18
len: 15
j_gene: TRBJ2-5
d_gene: TRBD2
abundance: NA
CDR3aa: CASSPPGLAGETQYF
CDR3nt: TGTGCCAGCTCACCCCCTGGACTAGCGGGAGAGACCCAGTACTTC

v_gene: TRBV2
len: 15
j_gene: TRBJ1-2
d_gene: TRBD1
abundance: many
CDR3aa: CASSVYSGGSGGYTF
CDR3nt: TGTGCCAGCAGTGTATATTCAGGGGGCTCAGGTGGCTACACCTTC

v_gene: TRBV5-6
len: 16
j_gene: TRBJ2-5
d_gene: TRBD2
abundance: NA
CDR3aa: CASSPAGGHYGETQYF
CDR3nt: TGTGCCAGCAGCCCAGCGGGGGGGCATTATGGGGAGACCCAGTACTTC

v_gene: TRBV5-1
len: 16
j_gene: TRBJ2-3
d_gene: TRBD2
abundance: NA
CDR3aa: CASSAAGLARTDTQYF
CDR3nt: TGCGCCAGCAGCGCCGCTGGACTAGCGAGAACAGATACGCAGTATTTT

v_gene: TRBV7-9
len: 14
j_gene: TRBJ2-7
d_gene: TRBD1
abundance: NA
CDR3aa: CASSRTGDSYEQYF
CDR3nt: TGTGCCAGCAGCCGGACAGGGGACTCCTACGAGCAGTACTTC

v_gene: TRBV19
len: 17
j_gene: TRBJ1-5
d_gene: NA
abundance: once
CDR3aa: CASNPTSEGEVNQPQHF
CDR3nt: TGTGCCAGTAACCCCACCTCGGAAGGGGAAGTCAATCAGCCCCAGCATTTT

v_gene: TRBV4-1
len: 19
j_gene: TRBJ1-2
d_gene: NA
abundance: NA
CDR3aa: CASSPLKILDSKGNYGYTF
CDR3nt: TGCGCCAGCAGCCCGCTGAAAATTTTGGACAGCAAAGGAAACTATGGCTACACCTTC

v_gene: TRBV3-1/TRBV3-2
len: 13
j_gene: TRBJ1-2
d_gene: NA
abundance: NA
CDR3aa: CASSQTLEGGYTF
CDR3nt: TGTGCCAGCAGCCAGACCCTGGAGGGCGGCTACACCTTC

v_gene: TRBV5-1
len: 11
j_gene: TRBJ2-2
d_gene: NA
abundance: NA
CDR3aa: CASSFIGELFF
CDR3nt: TGCGCCAGCAGCTTTATCGGGGAGCTGTTTTTT

v_gene: TRBV4-2
len: 12
j_gene: TRBJ2-3
d_gene: NA
abundance: NA
CDR3aa: CASSQAEDTQYF
CDR3nt: TGTGCCAGCAGCCAAGCGGAGGATACGCAGTATTTT

v_gene: TRBV4-1
len: 15
j_gene: TRBJ2-2
d_gene: TRBD1
abundance: NA
CDR3aa: CASSSGTGNTGELFF
CDR3nt: TGCGCCAGCAGCTCTGGGACAGGGAACACCGGGGAGCTGTTTTTT

v_gene: TRBV27
len: 13
j_gene: TRBJ1-2
d_gene: NA
abundance: NA
CDR3aa: CASSRSSNYGYTF
CDR3nt: TGTGCCAGCAGTAGAAGTAGTAACTATGGCTACACCTTC

v_gene: TRBV4-1
len: 17
j_gene: TRBJ2-2
d_gene: TRBD2
abundance: NA
CDR3aa: CASSQTEGLANTGELFF
CDR3nt: TGCGCCAGCAGCCAAACCGAGGGACTAGCGAACACCGGGGAGCTGTTTTTT

v_gene: TRBV11-2
len: 14
j_gene: TRBJ2-2
d_gene: NA
abundance: NA
CDR3aa: CASNLAPNTGELFF
CDR3nt: TGTGCCAGTAACCTAGCGCCGAACACCGGGGAGCTGTTTTTT

v_gene: TRBV6-5
len: 15
j_gene: TRBJ1-5
d_gene: NA
abundance: NA
CDR3aa: CASRGEGFSNQPQHF
CDR3nt: TGTGCCAGCAGGGGGGAGGGCTTCTCAAATCAGCCCCAGCATTTT

v_gene: TRBV11-2
len: 14
j_gene: TRBJ1-2
d_gene: NA
abundance: NA
CDR3aa: CASSPGGVNYGYTF
CDR3nt: TGTGCCAGCAGCCCCGGAGGGGTAAACTATGGCTACACCTTC

v_gene: TRBV6-5
len: 14
j_gene: TRBJ1-5
d_gene: TRBD1
abundance: NA
CDR3aa: CASIHSDRVGPQHF
CDR3nt: TGTGCCAGCATCCACAGCGACAGGGTGGGGCCCCAGCATTTT

v_gene: TRBV6-1
len: 14
j_gene: TRBJ1-6
d_gene: NA
abundance: NA
CDR3aa: CASSEAGLGSPLHF
CDR3nt: TGTGCCAGCAGTGAAGCAGGGCTTGGTTCACCCCTCCACTTT

v_gene: TRBV4-1
len: 15
j_gene: TRBJ1-4
d_gene: NA
abundance: NA
CDR3aa: CASSQVPRTDEKLFF
CDR3nt: TGCGCCAGCAGCCAAGTCCCCAGGACGGATGAAAAACTGTTTTTT

v_gene: TRBV18
len: 13
j_gene: TRBJ2-3
d_gene: NA
abundance: NA
CDR3aa: CASSPPGTDTQYF
CDR3nt: TGTGCCAGCTCACCACCAGGCACAGATACGCAGTATTTT

v_gene: TRBV5-1
len: 13
j_gene: TRBJ2-1
d_gene: NA
abundance: few
CDR3aa: CASSLGGENEQFF
CDR3nt: TGCGCCAGCAGCTTGGGAGGGGAGAATGAGCAGTTCTTC

v_gene: TRBV6-2/TRBV6-3
len: 12
j_gene: TRBJ2-1
d_gene: NA
abundance: NA
CDR3aa: CASSLRGNEQFF
CDR3nt: TGTGCCAGCAGTTTACGGGGAAATGAGCAGTTCTTC

v_gene: TRBV12-3/TRBV12-4
len: 11
j_gene: TRBJ1-1
d_gene: NA
abundance: NA
CDR3aa: CASSVNTEAFF
CDR3nt: TGTGCCAGCAGCGTAAACACTGAAGCTTTCTTT

v_gene: TRBV7-9
len: 17
j_gene: TRBJ2-5
d_gene: NA
abundance: NA
CDR3aa: CASSLKLPLPGAGTQYF
CDR3nt: TGTGCCAGCAGCTTAAAGCTCCCACTGCCAGGGGCAGGGACCCAGTACTTC

v_gene: TRBV3-1/TRBV3-2
len: 12
j_gene: TRBJ2-5
d_gene: NA
abundance: NA
CDR3aa: CASSQLVETQYF
CDR3nt: TGTGCCAGCAGCCAATTAGTAGAGACCCAGTACTTC